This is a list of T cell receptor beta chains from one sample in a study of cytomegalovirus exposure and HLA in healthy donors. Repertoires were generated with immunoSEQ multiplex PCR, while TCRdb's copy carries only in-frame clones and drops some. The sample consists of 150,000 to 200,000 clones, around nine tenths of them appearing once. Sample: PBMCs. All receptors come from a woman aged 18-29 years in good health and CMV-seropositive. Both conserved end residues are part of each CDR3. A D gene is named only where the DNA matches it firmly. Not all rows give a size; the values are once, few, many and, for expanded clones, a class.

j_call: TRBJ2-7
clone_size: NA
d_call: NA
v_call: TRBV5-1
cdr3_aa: CASSPVGDKTYEQYF
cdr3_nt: TGCGCCAGCAGCCCGGTGGGGGACAAAACCTACGAGCAGTACTTC

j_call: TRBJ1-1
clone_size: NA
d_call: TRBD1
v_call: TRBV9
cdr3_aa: CASSVATGSPEAFF
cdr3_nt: TGTGCCAGCAGCGTAGCGACAGGGTCCCCTGAAGCTTTCTTT

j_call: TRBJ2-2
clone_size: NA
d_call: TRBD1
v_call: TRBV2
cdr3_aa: CASRGTGKVAGELFF
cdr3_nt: TGTGCCAGCCGCGGGACAGGGAAAGTCGCCGGGGAGCTGTTTTTT

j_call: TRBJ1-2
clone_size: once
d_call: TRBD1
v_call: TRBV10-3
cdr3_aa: CAINEAAGGGRGYTF
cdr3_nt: TGTGCCATCAACGAAGCTGCAGGGGGCGGCCGTGGCTACACCTTC

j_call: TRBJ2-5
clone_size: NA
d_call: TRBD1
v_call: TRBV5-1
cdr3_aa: CASSPGPGQKETQYF
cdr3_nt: TGCGCCAGCAGCCCGGGACCGGGACAGAAAGAGACCCAGTACTTC

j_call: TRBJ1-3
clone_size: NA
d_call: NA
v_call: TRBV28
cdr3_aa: CASSLLSGSGNTIYF
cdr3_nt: TGTGCCAGCAGTTTATTATCTGGGAGCGGAAACACCATATATTTT

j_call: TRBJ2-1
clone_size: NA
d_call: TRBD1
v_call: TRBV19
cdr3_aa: CASRSRTGKISGFF
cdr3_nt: TGTGCCAGTAGATCTAGGACAGGGAAGATTAGCGGGTTCTTC

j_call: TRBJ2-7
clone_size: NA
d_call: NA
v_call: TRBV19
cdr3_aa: CASSIKAQISYEQYF
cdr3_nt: TGTGCCAGTAGTATAAAGGCACAGATCTCCTACGAGCAGTACTTC

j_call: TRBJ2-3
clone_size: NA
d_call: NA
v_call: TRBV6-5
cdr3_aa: CASSYSITDTQYF
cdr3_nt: TGTGCCAGCAGTTACTCCATCACAGATACGCAGTATTTT

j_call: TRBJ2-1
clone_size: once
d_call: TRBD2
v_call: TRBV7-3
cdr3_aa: CASSHSSGRHNEQFF
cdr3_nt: TGTGCCAGCAGCCACTCTAGCGGGAGACACAATGAGCAGTTCTTC

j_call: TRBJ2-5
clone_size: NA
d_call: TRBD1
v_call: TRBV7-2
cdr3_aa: CASSSQQGWPQETQYF
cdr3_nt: TGTGCCAGCAGCTCGCAACAGGGGTGGCCACAAGAGACCCAGTACTTC

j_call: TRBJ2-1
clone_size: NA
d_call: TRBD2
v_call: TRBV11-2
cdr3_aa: CASSLALAGDLARGEQFF
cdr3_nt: TGTGCCAGCAGCTTGGCCCTAGCGGGAGACTTGGCCCGAGGTGAGCAGTTCTTC

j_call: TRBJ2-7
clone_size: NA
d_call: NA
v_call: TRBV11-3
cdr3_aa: CASSLGEYEQYF
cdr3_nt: TGTGCCAGCAGCTTAGGGGAGTACGAGCAGTACTTC

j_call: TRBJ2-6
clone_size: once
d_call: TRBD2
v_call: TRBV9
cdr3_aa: CASSPRGGSGANVLTF
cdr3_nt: TGTGCCAGCAGCCCAAGGGGAGGGTCTGGGGCCAACGTCCTGACTTTC

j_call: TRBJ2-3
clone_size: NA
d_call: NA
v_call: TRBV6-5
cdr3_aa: CASGGRGPDTQYF
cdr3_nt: TGTGCCAGCGGAGGGCGGGGCCCAGATACGCAGTATTTT

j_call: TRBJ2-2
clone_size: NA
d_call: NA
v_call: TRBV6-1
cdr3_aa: CASSFTVTPGELFF
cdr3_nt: TGTGCCAGCAGTTTTACCGTAACACCCGGGGAGCTGTTTTTT

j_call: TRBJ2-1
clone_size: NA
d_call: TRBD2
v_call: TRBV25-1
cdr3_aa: CASRGAGGRNEQFF
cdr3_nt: TGTGCCAGCAGAGGAGCGGGAGGGCGAAATGAGCAGTTCTTC

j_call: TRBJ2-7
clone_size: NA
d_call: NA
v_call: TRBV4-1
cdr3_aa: CASSQDFWTPHEQYF
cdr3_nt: TGCGCCAGCAGCCAAGACTTCTGGACACCCCACGAGCAGTACTTC

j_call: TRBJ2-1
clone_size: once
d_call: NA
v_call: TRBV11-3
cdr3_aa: CASSLRSSSHEQFF
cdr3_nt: TGTGCCAGCAGCTTAAGGTCTAGCTCCCATGAGCAGTTCTTC

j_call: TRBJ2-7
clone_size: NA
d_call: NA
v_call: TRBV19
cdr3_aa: CASSISRLSYEQYF
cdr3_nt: TGTGCCAGTAGTATATCACGACTTAGTTACGAGCAGTACTTC

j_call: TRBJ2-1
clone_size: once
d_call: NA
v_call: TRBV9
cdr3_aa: CASSPHEDEQFF
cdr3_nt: TGTGCCAGCAGCCCACACGAAGATGAGCAGTTCTTC

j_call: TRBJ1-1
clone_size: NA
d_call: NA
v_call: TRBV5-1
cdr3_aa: CASRTGNTEAFF
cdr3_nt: TGCGCCAGCAGGACAGGGAACACTGAAGCTTTCTTT

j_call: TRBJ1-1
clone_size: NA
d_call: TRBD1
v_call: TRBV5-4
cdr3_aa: CASSWGQGVVTEAFF
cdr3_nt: TGTGCCAGCAGTTGGGGACAGGGGGTTGTCACTGAAGCTTTCTTT

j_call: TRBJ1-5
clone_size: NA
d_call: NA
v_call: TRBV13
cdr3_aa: CASSLGLDQPQHF
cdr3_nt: TGTGCCAGCAGCTTAGGCCTCGATCAGCCCCAGCATTTT

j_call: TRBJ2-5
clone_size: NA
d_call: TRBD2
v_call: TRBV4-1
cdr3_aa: CASSQTLAGARETQYF
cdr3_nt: TGCGCCAGCAGCCAGACACTAGCGGGAGCACGAGAGACCCAGTACTTC

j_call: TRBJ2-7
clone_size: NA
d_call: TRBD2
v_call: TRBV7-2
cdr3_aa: CASSVAGTYEQYF
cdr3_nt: TGTGCCAGCAGTGTAGCGGGGACCTACGAGCAGTACTTC

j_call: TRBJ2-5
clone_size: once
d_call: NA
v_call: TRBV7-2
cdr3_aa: CASREAETQYF
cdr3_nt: TGTGCCAGCAGGGAGGCGGAGACCCAGTACTTC

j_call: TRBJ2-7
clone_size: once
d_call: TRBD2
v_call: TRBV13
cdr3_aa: CASSPLPLADYEQYF
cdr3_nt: TGTGCCAGCAGCCCCCTCCCTCTAGCGGACTACGAGCAGTACTTC

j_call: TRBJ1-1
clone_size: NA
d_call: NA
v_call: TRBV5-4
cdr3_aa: CASRLGQGVNTEAFF
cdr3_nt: TGTGCCAGCAGGTTGGGGCAGGGTGTGAACACTGAAGCTTTCTTT

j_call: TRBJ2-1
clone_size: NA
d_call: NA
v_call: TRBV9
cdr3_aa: CASSVTSHSYNEQFF
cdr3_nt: TGTGCCAGCAGCGTTACTAGTCATTCCTACAATGAGCAGTTCTTC

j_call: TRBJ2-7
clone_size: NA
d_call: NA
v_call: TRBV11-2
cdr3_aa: CASSLADSHSYEQYF
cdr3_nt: TGTGCCAGCAGCTTAGCGGACAGCCACTCCTACGAGCAGTACTTC

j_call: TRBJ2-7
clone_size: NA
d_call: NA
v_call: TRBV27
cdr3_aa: CASRPSNSYYEQYF
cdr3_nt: TGTGCCAGCAGGCCCTCGAACAGCTACTACGAGCAGTACTTC

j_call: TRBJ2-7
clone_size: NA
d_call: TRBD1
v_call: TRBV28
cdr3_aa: CASSLPGTGGGEQYF
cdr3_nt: TGTGCCAGCAGTTTGCCCGGGACAGGGGGCGGCGAGCAGTACTTC

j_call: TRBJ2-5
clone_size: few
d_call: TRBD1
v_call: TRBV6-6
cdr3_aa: CASSRDRLETQYF
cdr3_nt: TGTGCCAGCAGTCGGGACAGGCTAGAGACCCAGTACTTC

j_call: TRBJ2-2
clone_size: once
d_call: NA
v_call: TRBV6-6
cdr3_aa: CASSQTGPNTGELFF
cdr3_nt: TGTGCCAGCAGCCAGACAGGACCAAACACCGGGGAGCTGTTTTTT

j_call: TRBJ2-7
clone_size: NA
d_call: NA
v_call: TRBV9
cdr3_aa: CASSVGGTVYEQYF
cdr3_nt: TGTGCCAGCAGCGTTGGGGGGACCGTATACGAGCAGTACTTC

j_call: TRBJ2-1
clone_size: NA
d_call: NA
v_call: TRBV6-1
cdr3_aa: CASNFDLGSGEFF
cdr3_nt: TGTGCCAGCAATTTCGACCTGGGTAGTGGAGAGTTCTTC

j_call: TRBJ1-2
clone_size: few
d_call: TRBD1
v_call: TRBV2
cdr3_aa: CASSEWGQGAEGYTF
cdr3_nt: TGTGCCAGCAGTGAGTGGGGACAGGGGGCTGAAGGCTACACCTTC

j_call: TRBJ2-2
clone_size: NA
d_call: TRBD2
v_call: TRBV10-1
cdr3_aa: CASSESILAGEAGELFF
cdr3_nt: TGCGCCAGCAGTGAGTCCATACTAGCGGGAGAGGCCGGGGAGCTGTTTTTT

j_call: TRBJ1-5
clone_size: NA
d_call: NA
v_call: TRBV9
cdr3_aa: CASSVAGQDNQPQHF
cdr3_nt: TGTGCCAGCAGCGTAGCAGGGCAGGACAATCAGCCCCAGCATTTT

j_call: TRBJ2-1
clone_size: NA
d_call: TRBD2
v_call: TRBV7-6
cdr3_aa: CASSPTSGSRNEQFF
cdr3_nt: TGTGCCAGCAGCCCCACTAGCGGGAGCCGCAATGAGCAGTTCTTC

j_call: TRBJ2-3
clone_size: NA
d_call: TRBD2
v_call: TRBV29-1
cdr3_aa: CSVEGVLAGRTDTQYF
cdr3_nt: TGCAGCGTTGAAGGGGTGCTAGCGGGCCGCACAGATACGCAGTATTTT

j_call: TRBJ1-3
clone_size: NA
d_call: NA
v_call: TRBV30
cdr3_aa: CAWSGGQISGNTIYF
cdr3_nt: TGTGCCTGGAGTGGAGGGCAGATCTCTGGAAACACCATATATTTT

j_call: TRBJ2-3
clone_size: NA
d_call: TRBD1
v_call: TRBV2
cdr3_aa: CASSGQGSDTQYF
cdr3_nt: TGTGCCAGCAGTGGACAGGGGAGCGATACGCAGTATTTT

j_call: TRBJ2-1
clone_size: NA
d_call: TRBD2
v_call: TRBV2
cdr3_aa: CASSVTSGSYNEQFF
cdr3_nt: TGTGCCAGCAGTGTTACTAGCGGGTCCTACAATGAGCAGTTCTTC

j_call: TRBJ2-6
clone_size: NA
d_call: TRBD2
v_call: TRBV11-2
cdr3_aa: CASRTPSGRFSSGANVLTF
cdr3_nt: TGTGCCAGCAGAACACCAAGCGGGAGGTTTAGTTCTGGGGCCAACGTCCTGACTTTC